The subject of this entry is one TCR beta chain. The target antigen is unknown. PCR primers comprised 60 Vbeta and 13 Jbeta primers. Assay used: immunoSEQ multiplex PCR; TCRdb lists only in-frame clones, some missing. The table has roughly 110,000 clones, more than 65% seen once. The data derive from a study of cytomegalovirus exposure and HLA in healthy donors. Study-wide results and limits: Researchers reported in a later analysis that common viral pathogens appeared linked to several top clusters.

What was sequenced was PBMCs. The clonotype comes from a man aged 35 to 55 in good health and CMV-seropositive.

CDR3 sequence (DNA): TGTGCCAGCAGCACCAGACAGGGAGGAACTAATGAAAAACTGTTTTTT. Amino acid sequence: CASSTRQGGTNEKLFF. The chain carries TRBV5-8 and TRBJ1-4; 7 positions match TRBD1. After removal of 4 bases from V and 1 base from J, the junction contained 7 bases not matched to a gene. The germline V gene encodes CDR1 SGHTS and CDR2 YDEGEE. The CDR3 contains 16 residues.